The 22 T cell receptor beta chains reported below all come from one sample, sequenced in a study of blood T cell repertoires in COVID-19. TCRdb keeps only in-frame clones here, not all; method: immunoSEQ multiplex PCR. The sample has approximately 480,000 clones, 85% to 90% seen once. Material: peripheral blood. The receptors were gathered from a young man with COVID-19, enrolled during active disease.

This clone was observed a single time. This rearrangement joins TRBV7-8 to TRBJ2-7; 7 positions match TRBD1. V was clipped by 8 bases and J by 2 bases; unmatched bases: 6. CDR1 and CDR2 from the germline V gene are SGHVS and FQNEAQ. This CDR3 has 13 residues. In nucleotides, the CDR3 is TGTGCCAGCGCCCGGGACAGACCCTACGAGCAGTACTTC. Its protein product is CASARDRPYEQYF.

The chain recombines TRBV12-5 with TRBJ2-3; 7 bases match TRBD2. The CDR3 covers 15 residues. The junction had 7 bases not matched to a gene; V was cut back by 5 bases and J by 2 bases. The germline CDR1 and CDR2 sequences are LGHNT and FRNRAP. CDR3 protein: CASGPGRGDTDTQYF. DNA for the CDR3: TGTGCTAGTGGTCCTGGACGGGGGGACACAGATACGCAGTATTTT.

This chain connects TRBV7-9 to TRBJ2-7; 7 bases map to TRBD1. The CDR3 consists of 15 residues. J lost 3 bases, V lost 6 bases, and 11 bases had no gene match. CDR1 is SEHNR and CDR2 is FQNEAQ in the germline V gene (reference sequence). CDR3 sequence: CASSPIFGTDYEQYF. The DNA for the CDR3 is TGTGCCAGCAGTCCAATTTTCGGGACAGACTACGAGCAGTACTTC.

The chain combines TRBV6-5 with TRBJ1-1; the D is unclear. The CDR3 runs to 13 residues. Germline V CDR1 and CDR2: MNHEY, SVGAGI. With 7 bases removed from V and 7 bases from J, the gap between germline ends came to 16 bases. CDR3 nucleotide sequence: TGTGCCAGCAACGACCCGGAGATGGGTGAAGCTTTCTTT. This translates into CASNDPEMGEAFF.

This chain connects TRBV5-1 to TRBJ1-3, with TRBD1 matching over 9 bases. The germline CDR1 and CDR2 sequences are SGHRS and YFSETQ. This CDR3 comprises 15 residues. V lost 3 bases to trimming and J lost 4 bases; unmatched junction nucleotides: 5. The CDR3: CASSSGTGPGNTIYF. For the CDR3, the DNA is TGCGCCAGCAGCTCGGGGACAGGGCCCGGAAACACCATATATTTT.

This rearrangement joins TRBV2 to TRBJ2-3; TRBD2 is a possible D gene (5 bases). In germline, CDR1 is SNHLY, CDR2 FYNNEI. CDR3 length: 13 residues. Between the trimmed V and J ends, which lost 3 bases and 6 bases, there was a span of 10 bases. CDR3 coding DNA: TGTGCCAGCAGTGATATTAGCGCCGATACGCAGTATTTT. This sequence encodes CASSDISADTQYF.

V and J are TRBV4-1 and TRBJ2-3; perhaps TRBD2 as D (5 bases). The CDR3 sequence is 14 residues long. V was clipped by 1 base and J by 3 bases, with 8 bases between them. The germline CDR1 and CDR2 sequences are MGHRA and YSYEKL. The CDR3 DNA follows: TGCGCCAGCAGCCAAGTCGGGGATACAGATACGCAGTATTTT. It specifies CASSQVGDTDTQYF.

The rearrangement uses TRBV9 and TRBJ2-7; 7 bases agree with TRBD2. This CDR3 has 17 residues. V dropped 1 base and J dropped 2; count of bases not matched to a gene: 12. Germline V CDR1 and CDR2: SGDLS, YYNGEE. The CDR3 reads CASSVSVGGSTTYEQYF. As DNA, the CDR3 is TGTGCCAGCAGCGTAAGTGTCGGCGGGAGTACAACCTACGAGCAGTACTTC.

This clone was seen a few times. The rearrangement uses TRBV3-1 (or the pseudogene TRBV3-2) and TRBJ2-5; TRBD2 aligns across 11 bases. This CDR3 is 22 amino acids long. J gave up 4 bases and V 0 bases, and 22 bases lay outside the gene matches. Per germline, CDR1 LGHDT and CDR2 YNNKEL (reference sequence). The CDR3 sequence is CASSQEGRSSGGPRWWVETQYF. CDR3 DNA sequence: TGTGCCAGCAGCCAAGAGGGCCGATCTAGCGGGGGGCCGCGTTGGTGGGTAGAGACCCAGTACTTC.

The rearrangement joins TRBV15 to TRBJ2-2; D gene uncertain. Trimming shortened V by 0 bases and J by 0 bases, and 5 bases separated the two germline ends. CDR3 length: 15 amino acids. The germline V gene encodes CDR1 LNHNV and CDR2 YYDKDF (reference sequence). The chain's CDR3 is CATSRDAPNTGELFF. The CDR3 DNA follows: TGTGCCACCAGCAGAGATGCGCCGAACACCGGGGAGCTGTTTTTT.

The gene calls are TRBV5-5 and TRBJ2-3, with TRBD2 matching 11 bases. Per germline, CDR1 SGHKS and CDR2 YYEKEE (reference sequence). J lost 2 bases, V lost 5 bases, and 16 bases had no gene match. This CDR3 comprises 19 residues. The CDR3 sequence: CASSQTVLAGGLDTDTQYF. As DNA, the CDR3 is TGTGCCAGCAGTCAAACTGTTCTAGCGGGGGGACTCGACACAGATACGCAGTATTTT.

This sequence joins TRBV6-5 and TRBJ1-1; unclear D gene. V lost 2 bases to trimming and J lost 3 bases, with 7 bases between them. This CDR3 has 13 residues. Germline CDR1 and CDR2: MNHEY and SVGAGI. This CDR3 is CASSYEPDTEAFF. The CDR3 DNA is TGTGCCAGCAGTTACGAGCCCGACACTGAAGCTTTCTTT.

V and J are TRBV5-5 and TRBJ1-2; weak D call: TRBD1 (6 bases). V was cut by 3 bases and J by 6 bases, with 9 bases left in between. The CDR3 runs 12 residues. The germline CDR1 and CDR2 sequences are SGHKS and YYEKEE (reference sequence). The CDR3 spells CASSSYRDGYTF. The CDR3 coding sequence is TGTGCCAGCAGCTCCTACAGGGATGGCTACACCTTC. Full variable domain (rest looked up from reference TRBV5-5 and TRBJ1-2): DAGVTQSPTHLIKTRGQQVTLRCSPISGHKSVSWYQQVLGQGPQFIFQYYEKEERGRGNFPDRFSARQFPNYSSELNVNALLLGDSALYLCASSSYRDGYTFGSGTRLTVV.

The chain recombines TRBV2 with TRBJ2-7; D is undetermined. Germline CDR1 SNHLY, CDR2 FYNNEI. The CDR3 consists of 11 residues. Trimming cost V 6 bases and J 3 bases, with 6 bases left between them. For the CDR3, the DNA is TGTGCCAGCAGACAGTTCTACGAGCAGTACTTC. Its protein is CASRQFYEQYF.

The J gene is TRBJ2-3, the V gene TRBV9, with 12 bases identical to TRBD2. There are 18 residues in the CDR3. J lost 3 bases, V lost 0 bases, and 8 bases had no gene match. The germline V gene encodes CDR1 SGDLS and CDR2 YYNGEE. This CDR3 reads CASSVAGLAGGITDTQYF. CDR3 sequence (DNA): TGTGCCAGCAGCGTAGCTGGGCTAGCGGGAGGGATAACAGATACGCAGTATTTT.

In this sample, this clone turned up once. The chain carries TRBV2 and TRBJ2-7, with 7 bases fitting TRBD1. Trimming removed 4 bases from V and 0 bases from J; junction bases left unmatched: 6. CDR3 length equals 15 residues. The V gene's germline CDR1 is SNHLY and CDR2 FYNNEI. CDR3 loop: CASSARGSSSYEQYF. In DNA form, the CDR3 reads TGTGCCAGCAGTGCCAGGGGGTCCAGCTCCTACGAGCAGTACTTC.

The chain joins TRBV27 to TRBJ2-3, with TRBD1 matching 7 bases. The J segment lost 8 bases and the V segment lost 5 bases, leaving 25 bases of the junction unmatched. The CDR3 runs 19 residues. Germline values: CDR1 MNHEY, CDR2 SMNVEV (reference sequence). Here the CDR3 reads CASSPTLLVEGAVIGTQYF. CDR3 DNA sequence: TGTGCCAGCAGTCCAACTCTATTGGTTGAGGGGGCGGTCATCGGTACGCAGTATTTT.

This chain uses TRBV11-2 with TRBJ2-2; D perhaps matches TRBD2 (5 bases). Germline lookup yields CDR1 SGHAT and CDR2 FQNNGV. V lost 5 bases and J lost 3, with 13 bases in between. The CDR3 is made up of 15 amino acids. The CDR3 sequence: CASSPTSGYTGELFF. For the CDR3, the DNA is TGTGCCAGCAGCCCTACTAGTGGGTACACCGGGGAGCTGTTTTTT. Based on the CDR3 plus reference TRBV11-2 and TRBJ2-2, the full variable domain is EAGVAQSPRYKIIEKRQSVAFWCNPISGHATLYWYQQILGQGPKLLIQFQNNGVVDDSQLPKDRFSAERLKGVDSTLKIQPAKLEDSAVYLCASSPTSGYTGELFFGEGSRLTVL.

This chain connects TRBV6-5 to TRBJ1-2, with 11 bases fitting TRBD1. The CDR3 totals 12 residues. V shed 6 bases and J 13 bases; nucleotides not matched to a gene: 7. Germline-derived CDR1 and CDR2 are MNHEY and SVGAGI. CDR3 nucleotides: TGTGCCAGCAGCGACGGGACAGGGGGATTCACCTTC. It codes for CASSDGTGGFTF.

The CDR3 is CASSFGSLSDTQYF. CDR3 coding DNA: TGCGCCAGCAGCTTCGGGTCCTTATCAGATACGCAGTATTTT. The V and J genes are TRBV5-1 and TRBJ2-3; no clear D. Trimming left V 2 bases short and J 4 bases short, with 11 bases between. The CDR3 extends over 14 amino acids. CDR1 is SGHRS and CDR2 is YFSETQ in the germline V gene.

The rearrangement links TRBV19 to TRBJ1-1; TRBD1 agrees at 8 bases. V lost 3 bases to trimming and J lost 5 bases; unmatched junction nucleotides: 5. The germline V gene has CDR1 LNHDA and CDR2 SQIVND (reference sequence). The CDR3 has 14 amino acids. CDR3: CASSIGQGLTEAFF. The CDR3 DNA follows: TGTGCCAGTAGTATTGGACAGGGCCTAACTGAAGCTTTCTTT.

Comment on this clone: This sample also contains other DNA sequences that code for the same CDR3. The chain is built from TRBV9 and TRBJ2-7; 9 positions match TRBD2. CDR1 is SGDLS, CDR2 YYNGEE, per germline. The V segment lost 0 bases and the J segment 7 bases; nucleotides outside the gene matches: 5. There are 14 residues in the CDR3. CDR3 sequence (DNA): TGTGCCAGCAGCGTAGTAGCGGGAGTAGGGGAGCAGTACTTC. This gives the protein CASSVVAGVGEQYF.